The 27 T cell receptor beta chains below were found in one sample sequenced in a study of blood T cell repertoires in COVID-19. Clones were sequenced by immunoSEQ multiplex PCR, and TCRdb holds only the in-frame ones, with some missing. The table shows some 190,000 clones, with approximately 82% occurring only once. Sequencing was done on a sample of peripheral blood. The receptor source for this set is a woman of 80 years or more with active or convalescent COVID-19.

The rearrangement uses TRBV10-1 and TRBJ2-1, with 9 bases matching TRBD2. V dropped 3 bases and J dropped 10; count of bases not matched to a gene: 16. The CDR3 is 17 residues long. CDR1 is WNHNN and CDR2 is SYGVQD in the germline V gene (reference sequence). The CDR3 here is CASSDRIAGELVREQFF. The CDR3 DNA follows: TGCGCCAGCAGTGACCGGATAGCGGGGGAGCTTGTTAGGGAGCAGTTCTTC.

The V call is TRBV3-1 (or the pseudogene TRBV3-2), the J call TRBJ2-7, with 7 bases identical to TRBD2. Germline assignment: CDR1 LGHDT and CDR2 YNNKEL (reference sequence). The CDR3 loop spans 14 amino acids. V dropped 1 base and J dropped 3; count of bases not matched to a gene: 3. The CDR3 loop reads CASSQAGGSYEQYF. Written as DNA, the CDR3 is TGTGCCAGCAGCCAAGCGGGCGGGAGCTACGAGCAGTACTTC.

The gene calls are TRBV5-4 and TRBJ2-5; 9 positions match TRBD1. The CDR3 contains 15 residues. CDR1 is SGHNT, CDR2 YYREEE, per germline (reference sequence). With 5 bases clipped from V and 5 bases from J, the junction kept 10 bases outside the gene matches. CDR3 coding DNA: TGTGCCAGCAGTCTGAACCGGGACAGGGAGGAGACCCAGTACTTC. Protein product: CASSLNRDREETQYF. Full variable domain (outside the CDR3, taken from reference TRBV5-4 and TRBJ2-5): ETGVTQSPTHLIKTRGQQVTLRCSSQSGHNTVSWYQQALGQGPQFIFQYYREEENGRGNFPPRFSGLQFPNYSSELNVNALELDDSALYLCASSLNRDREETQYFGPGTRLLVL.

This clone has just one count. The rearrangement links TRBV27 to TRBJ1-6, with 7 bases aligning to TRBD1. Germline V gene data show CDR1 as MNHEY and CDR2 as SMNVEV (reference sequence). The CDR3 loop spans 14 amino acids. The junction had 9 bases not matched to a gene; V was cut back by 8 bases and J by 8 bases. The CDR3 protein is CASSPGQFYSPLHF. CDR3 nucleotides: TGTGCCAGCTCCCCGGGACAGTTTTATTCACCCCTCCACTTT.

This chain uses TRBV7-3 with TRBJ1-2; perhaps TRBD1 as D (6 bases). This CDR3 is built from 13 residues. Trimming stripped 5 bases from V and 3 bases from J, with 10 bases between. Germline V lookup: CDR1 SGHTA, CDR2 FQGTGA. The CDR3 DNA reads as TGTGCCAGCAGCCCAAACAGGGACTATGGCTACACCTTC. It translates to CASSPNRDYGYTF.

This chain uses TRBV30 with TRBJ1-1; 10 nucleotides agree with TRBD1. J lost 1 base, V lost 3 bases, and 8 bases had no gene match. This CDR3 comprises 16 residues. Germline CDR1 reads GTSNPN; CDR2 reads SVGIG (reference sequence). Written as DNA, the CDR3 is TGTGCCTGGAGCCGGGACAGGGGAGTAAGGAACACTGAAGCTTTCTTT. It encodes CAWSRDRGVRNTEAFF.

Note on this clone: This CDR3 is also generated by other DNA sequences in the sample. This chain links TRBV2 with TRBJ1-5, with D maybe TRBD1 (6 bases). Germline assignment: CDR1 SNHLY and CDR2 FYNNEI. This CDR3 comprises 14 residues. Trimming shortened V by 2 bases and J by 6 bases, and 11 bases separated the two germline ends. The chain's CDR3 is CASSENRVSQPQHF. CDR3 sequence (DNA): TGTGCCAGCAGTGAAAACAGGGTGAGTCAGCCCCAGCATTTT.

The rearrangement joins TRBV10-3 to TRBJ1-3; 10 bases map to TRBD1. Unmatched junction bases numbered 3, after V lost 5 bases and J lost 2 bases. The CDR3 extends over 15 amino acids. Germline CDR1 ENHRY, CDR2 SYGVKD. For the CDR3, the DNA is TGTGCCATCAGTAGACAGGGGGCTGCTGGAAACACCATATATTTT. Translating it yields CAISRQGAAGNTIYF.

The sample holds a few counts of this clone. The rearrangement links TRBV6-4 to TRBJ1-1; no clear D. Per the germline V gene, CDR1 is MRHNA and CDR2 is SNTAGT. This CDR3 region has 13 residues. Deletions cut 6 bases from V and 0 bases from J, with 8 bases between. The CDR3 DNA is TGTGCCAGCAGCCAGGAGGTGAACACTGAAGCTTTCTTT. This translates into CASSQEVNTEAFF.

The chain couples TRBV3-1 (or the pseudogene TRBV3-2) to TRBJ2-1; 16 positions agree with TRBD2. CDR3 size: 16 residues. J gave up 7 bases and V 4 bases, and 4 bases lay outside the gene matches. Germline loops: CDR1 LGHDT, CDR2 YNNKEL (reference sequence). In nucleotides, the CDR3 is TGTGCCAGCAGCCCCCGGGGACTAGCGGGAGGGAATGAGCAGTTCTTC. This translates into CASSPRGLAGGNEQFF.

The rearrangement joins TRBV28 to TRBJ1-2, with D unresolved. Germline V gene lookup returns CDR1 MDHEN and CDR2 SYDVKM. CDR3 length: 14 residues. V lost 7 bases and J lost 4, with 16 bases in between. The CDR3 coding sequence is TGTGCCAGCACCGTGACGGACGAGGGCTATGGCTACACCTTC. Its protein is CASTVTDEGYGYTF.

This clone was detected only once. The genes are TRBV27 and TRBJ2-2, with 9 bases matching TRBD1. Trimming took 3 bases from V and 4 from J; bases not matched to a gene: 9. Germline V CDR1 and CDR2: MNHEY, SMNVEV (reference sequence). This CDR3 comprises 17 residues. CDR3 loop: CASSLGTGRGSTGELFF. DNA for the CDR3: TGTGCCAGCAGTTTGGGGACAGGGAGGGGTAGCACCGGGGAGCTGTTTTTT.

The chain joins TRBV2 to TRBJ1-1; no clear D gene. V dropped 4 bases and J dropped 4 bases, with 13 bases sitting between them. Germline V gene sequence: CDR1 SNHLY, CDR2 FYNNEI. The CDR3 covers 14 residues. Here the CDR3 DNA reads TGTGCCAGCAGTGGTGAGGGTAGAGGCACTGAAGCTTTCTTT. Amino acids: CASSGEGRGTEAFF.

V gene TRBV27 combines with J gene TRBJ1-5; D is perhaps TRBD1 (5 bases). CDR1 is MNHEY and CDR2 is SMNVEV in the germline V gene (reference sequence). Trimming shortened V by 3 bases and J by 2 bases, and 11 bases separated the two germline ends. This CDR3 spans 15 amino acids. The CDR3 here is CASSFRGLGNQPQHF. CDR3 DNA sequence: TGTGCCAGCAGTTTTAGGGGTCTGGGCAATCAGCCCCAGCATTTT.

The chain links TRBV4-1 to TRBJ2-1, with D unclear. Between the trimmed V and J ends, which lost 2 bases and 6 bases, there was a span of 5 bases. Germline CDR1 is MGHRA and CDR2 is YSYEKL. The CDR3 spans 12 residues. CDR3 in amino acids: CASSQLRNEQFF. CDR3 nucleotide sequence: TGCGCCAGCAGCCAATTGCGCAATGAGCAGTTCTTC.

The gene calls are TRBV10-1 and TRBJ2-1; 7 bases fit TRBD2. Germline CDR1 WNHNN, CDR2 SYGVQD (reference sequence). The V gene end was trimmed by 4 bases and the J gene end by 5 bases; junction bases not matched to a gene: 5. This CDR3 has 14 amino acids. The CDR3 sequence: CASSVTSGDNEQFF. CDR3 nucleotide sequence: TGCGCCAGCAGTGTGACGAGCGGGGACAATGAGCAGTTCTTC.

V and J are TRBV15 and TRBJ2-7, with D possibly matching TRBD2 (5 bases). The V and J ends lost 2 bases and 6 bases respectively, with 14 bases between them. This CDR3 is 14 amino acids long. Germline CDR1 reads LNHNV; CDR2 reads YYDKDF (reference sequence). The CDR3 protein is CATSRYSVSSEQYF. CDR3 DNA: TGTGCCACCAGCAGATATAGCGTTAGCAGCGAGCAGTACTTC.

This chain connects TRBV2 to TRBJ2-7, with a tentative D call TRBD2 (7 bases). This CDR3 contains 15 residues. From germline, CDR1 is SNHLY and CDR2 FYNNEI. Trimming left V 4 bases short and J 3 bases short, with 16 bases between. CDR3 region: CASSVVGGPNYEQYF. DNA for the CDR3: TGTGCCAGCAGTGTAGTCGGGGGGCCGAACTACGAGCAGTACTTC.

This clone has a handful of counts. This chain uses TRBV5-1 with TRBJ1-1, with D perhaps TRBD1 (6 bases). The CDR3 runs 13 residues. Germline V lookup: CDR1 SGHRS, CDR2 YFSETQ. V shed 5 bases and J shed 2 bases, with 10 bases lying between them. CDR3 protein: CASRDSPNTEAFF. CDR3 nucleotides: TGCGCCAGCAGGGACAGCCCTAACACTGAAGCTTTCTTT.

The CDR3 region has the DNA TGTGCCAGCAGCTTGCGCCCCGGGACAGAACTCTACAATGAGCAGTTCTTC. Amino acids: CASSLRPGTELYNEQFF. V usage is TRBV7-3 and J usage is TRBJ2-1; 7 bases match TRBD1. V was clipped by 3 bases and J by 3 bases; unmatched bases: 11. From germline, CDR1 is SGHTA and CDR2 FQGTGA. The CDR3 has 17 amino acids.

A word on this clone: One end of the junction varies from germline; a read error may be responsible. J is TRBJ1-3 and V is TRBV6-5; D is unclear. The CDR3 is 15 amino acids. Germline V gene lookup returns CDR1 MNHEY and CDR2 SVGAGI. Here the CDR3 reads CVSKNEVSSGNTIYF. The CDR3 DNA sequence: TGTGTCAGCAAGAATGAGGTTTCCTCTGGAAACACCATATATTTT.

This chain uses TRBV21-1 with TRBJ1-4; TRBD1 was called by the table and not checked on the DNA. TRBV21-1 is a pseudogene locus. The CDR3 loop spans 15 amino acids. The CDR3 bases are TGTGCCAGCAGCAAGTGTGACAGGGGTATCGAAAAACTGTTTTTT. This codes for CASSKCDRGIEKLFF.

The chain links TRBV3-1 (or the pseudogene TRBV3-2) to TRBJ2-3; 8 positions agree with TRBD2. Germline V gene data show CDR1 as LGHDT and CDR2 as YNNKEL (reference sequence). The CDR3 totals 13 residues. V was clipped by 4 bases and J by 9 bases; unmatched bases: 6. The CDR3 sequence is CASSLHGGGTQYF. CDR3 coding DNA: TGTGCCAGCAGCCTCCACGGGGGGGGCACGCAGTATTTT.

V is TRBV6-5 and J is TRBJ2-3; TRBD1 might be the D (6 bases). Looked up from germline, CDR1 is MNHEY and CDR2 is SVGAGI. The CDR3 runs 15 residues. V was pared by 6 bases and J by 0 bases, with 13 bases between. CDR3 residues: CASSTGTTSTDTQYF. The DNA for the CDR3 is TGTGCCAGCAGCACCGGGACAACTAGCACAGATACGCAGTATTTT.

The rearrangement links TRBV4-1 to TRBJ1-5; 8 positions match TRBD1. The J segment lost 3 bases and the V segment lost 3 bases, leaving 4 bases of the junction unmatched. There are 15 residues in the CDR3. Germline loops: CDR1 MGHRA, CDR2 YSYEKL. This chain's CDR3 is CASSQGTGYNQPQHF. The CDR3 nucleotides are TGCGCCAGCAGCCAGGGGACAGGCTACAATCAGCCCCAGCATTTT.

This clone came up many times. The rearrangement links TRBV5-1 to TRBJ1-2, with a possible D match to TRBD1 (5 bases). This CDR3 spans 18 amino acids. The germline V and J ends were trimmed by 3 bases and 0 bases, with 21 bases remaining between them. CDR1 is SGHRS, CDR2 YFSETQ, per germline. CDR3 protein: CASSSTPGIVEANYGYTF. In DNA, the CDR3 is TGCGCCAGCAGCTCAACTCCAGGGATCGTCGAAGCTAACTATGGCTACACCTTC.

CDR3 nucleotide sequence: TGCGCCAGCAGCCCGGGGGACAGGGCCAATCAGCCCCAGCATTTT. The encoded protein is CASSPGDRANQPQHF. The gene calls are TRBV5-1 and TRBJ1-5, with 9 bases fitting TRBD1. J lost 3 bases, V lost 4 bases, and 5 bases had no gene match. The CDR3 sequence is 15 residues long. From germline, CDR1 is SGHRS and CDR2 YFSETQ. The full variable domain, rest sourced from reference TRBV5-1 and TRBJ1-5, is KAGVTQTPRYLIKTRGQQVTLSCSPISGHRSVSWYQQTPGQGLQFLFEYFSETQRNKGNFPGRFSGRQFSNSRSEMNVSTLELGDSALYLCASSPGDRANQPQHFGDGTRLSIL.